The T cell receptor (beta chain) under discussion was sequenced for a study of CD8+CD57+ T cells in acquired aplastic anemia. This clonotype was seen at least ten times. Its antigen remains unidentified. Germline-derived CDR1 and CDR2 are MNHEY and SVGAGI. CDR3 length: 14 amino acids. Trimming removed 5 bases from V and 7 bases from J; junction bases left unmatched: 5. CDR3 and TCR beta VDJ profiling relied on genomic DNA as the template. Via MiXCR, TCRdb re-called the reads, giving one row per CDR3 protein. The table includes some 200,000 distinct CDR3 sequences, 30% to 40% detected once. General study findings and limits: Around 30 sequences, all CD8+ CDR3, were shared between patients and controls.

This receptor was obtained from a human donor in good health, serving as a control. The specimen was sorted CD4+, CD8+, or CD8+CD57+ T cells (not recorded which) from PBMCs. The rearrangement joins TRBV6-5 to TRBJ1-2; the match to TRBD1 covers 12 bases. The CDR3 DNA reads as TGTGCCAGCAGTCCCGGGACAGGGGGCCGTGGCTACACCTTC. Translation: CASSPGTGGRGYTF.